Shown below are 24 T cell receptor beta chains from a single sample sequenced in a study of vaccination and CD4 T cells after COVID-19. The study sequenced cultured CD4+ T cell DNA using the Oncomine TCR Beta short-read assay. From the PCR reads, TCRdb called clonotypes with MiXCR, one entry per CDR3 protein. In the table there are some 15,000 distinct CDR3 sequences, around 77% of which are singletons. Specified treatment: approximately 10-day PBMC culture with coronavirus spike peptide pools or control peptides (ViraFEST assay). For these receptors, no antigen is known. The sample comprised CD4+ T cells from blood, cultured in vitro. The receptors here all came from a human donor who had recovered from COVID-19.

The V gene is TRBV27, the J gene TRBJ2-5; D may match TRBD1 or TRBD2 (5 bases each). The CDR3 has 12 residues. Germline values: CDR1 MNHEY, CDR2 SMNVEV (reference sequence). V gave up 8 bases and J gave up 3 bases, with 10 bases separating them. CDR3 loop: CASGLREETQYF. The CDR3 DNA is TGTGCCAGCGGACTCAGGGAAGAGACCCAGTACTTC.

V usage is TRBV20-1 and J usage is TRBJ2-3; D unresolved. Germline CDR1 is DFQATT and CDR2 is SNEGSKA (reference sequence). The CDR3 extends over 13 amino acids. Between the trimmed V and J ends, which lost 5 bases and 2 bases, there was a span of 11 bases. The CDR3 is CSAESGYTDTQYF. CDR3 DNA: TGCAGTGCTGAATCTGGATACACAGATACGCAGTATTTT.

The gene calls are TRBV20-1 and TRBJ2-7; 7 nucleotides line up with TRBD2. The CDR3 is made up of 15 amino acids. Germline values: CDR1 DFQATT, CDR2 SNEGSKA (reference sequence). V lost 1 base, J lost 0 bases, and 6 bases stayed unmatched. CDR3 in amino acids: CSARAGRVSSYEQYF. CDR3 sequence (DNA): TGCAGTGCTAGAGCAGGGAGGGTGAGCTCCTACGAGCAGTACTTC.

The chain combines TRBV28 with TRBJ2-3, with 8 bases that match TRBD2. Germline CDR1 and CDR2: MDHEN and SYDVKM. CDR3 length: 15 residues. V was pared by 5 bases and J by 5 bases, with 9 bases of the junction left unmatched. For the CDR3, the DNA is TGTGCCAGCAGTCCCAACGGCGGGGGGCTAGATACGCAGTATTTT. Translated: CASSPNGGGLDTQYF. Using reference TRBV28 and TRBJ2-3 for the parts outside the CDR3, the full variable domain is DVKVTQSSRYLVKRTGEKVFLECVQDMDHENMFWYRQDPGLGLRLIYFSYDVKMKEKGDIPEGYSVSREKKERFSLILESASTNQTSMYLCASSPNGGGLDTQYFGPGTRLTVL.

The V and J genes are TRBV20-1 and TRBJ1-2, with unresolved D. The CDR3 length is 14 residues. V dropped 3 bases and J dropped 8 bases, with 19 bases sitting between them. Germline CDR1 reads DFQATT; CDR2 reads SNEGSKA (reference sequence). CDR3 loop: CSASHAGRAFGYTF. DNA for the CDR3: TGCAGTGCTAGCCACGCGGGGAGGGCCTTCGGCTACACCTTC.

By proportion, this clonotype is large. This chain connects TRBV7-2 to TRBJ2-1; D perhaps matches TRBD2 (6 bases). The CDR3 sequence is 16 residues long. Trimming took off 3 bases at V and 7 bases at J, with 19 bases between the two ends. Per the germline V gene, CDR1 is SGHTA and CDR2 is FQGNSA. Here the CDR3 DNA reads TGTGCCAGCAGCTTTTATTACGTGGCGGGGCGGAATGAGCAGTTCTTC. Its translation: CASSFYYVAGRNEQFF.

This clonotype appeared once. V usage is TRBV5-6 and J usage is TRBJ2-7; D may correspond to TRBD1 or TRBD2 (5 bases each). This CDR3 region has 13 residues. The germline V gene has CDR1 SGHDT and CDR2 YYEEEE. V was shortened by 4 bases and J by 0 bases, with 8 bases between the two germline ends. The CDR3 nucleotides read TGTGCCAGCAGCCGGGACGTCTCCTACGAGCAGTACTTC. Protein product: CASSRDVSYEQYF.

This clonotype was observed a few times. The V gene is TRBV7-3, the J gene TRBJ1-1; D is perhaps TRBD1 (5 bases). Between the trimmed V and J ends, which lost 5 bases and 6 bases, there was a span of 19 bases. The germline gives CDR1 SGHTA, CDR2 FQGTGA. This CDR3 has 15 residues. The CDR3 DNA reads as TGTGCCAGCAGCCGAACACACGGGCCCAGGGCTGAAGCTTTCTTT. Amino acids: CASSRTHGPRAEAFF.

In its sample, this clonotype was seen once. This sequence joins TRBV7-2 and TRBJ1-1, with D perhaps matching TRBD1 (6 bases). The CDR3 length is 13 residues. V was trimmed by 2 bases and J by 11 bases, leaving 15 bases between them. Germline V CDR1 and CDR2: SGHTA, FQGNSA. The CDR3 DNA reads as TGTGCCAGCAGCTTATTGACAGGCCAGGCGGCTTTCTTT. Translation gives CASSLLTGQAAFF.

The gene calls are TRBV7-3 and TRBJ1-1; D possibly corresponds to TRBD1 (6 bases). Germline-derived CDR1 and CDR2 are SGHTA and FQGTGA. This CDR3 is 14 amino acids long. V lost 5 bases and J lost 1, with 11 bases in between. The CDR3, as DNA: TGTGCCAGCAGCACCCAGACAGGGAACACTGAAGCTTTCTTT. Its protein product is CASSTQTGNTEAFF. The variable domain in full, with the rest retrieved from reference TRBV7-3 and TRBJ1-1, is GAGVSQTPSNKVTEKGKYVELRCDPISGHTALYWYRQSLGQGPEFLIYFQGTGAADDSGLPNDRFFAVRPEGSVSTLKIQRTERGDSAVYLCASSTQTGNTEAFFGQGTRLTVV.

J is TRBJ1-1 and V is TRBV7-9; the D is unclear. The CDR3 sequence is 13 residues long. CDR1 and CDR2 from the germline V gene are SEHNR and FQNEAQ (reference sequence). V was clipped by 2 bases and J by 4 bases, with 8 bases between them. The CDR3 protein is CASSLQVSTEAFF. The DNA of the CDR3 is TGTGCCAGCAGCTTACAGGTGAGCACTGAAGCTTTCTTT. The entire variable domain, with the rest obtained from reference TRBV7-9 and TRBJ1-1, is as follows: DTGVSQNPRHKITKRGQNVTFRCDPISEHNRLYWYRQTLGQGPEFLTYFQNEAQLEKSRLLSDRFSAERPKGSFSTLEIQRTEQGDSAMYLCASSLQVSTEAFFGQGTRLTVV.

V usage is TRBV27 and J usage is TRBJ1-5, with unresolved D. V lost 6 bases and J lost 1, with 13 bases in between. This CDR3 is 15 amino acids long. Germline V gives CDR1 MNHEY, CDR2 SMNVEV (reference sequence). The CDR3 nucleotides are TGTGCCAGCAGGTTGGGCCCCGTAAGCAATCAGCCCCAGCATTTT. It is translated as CASRLGPVSNQPQHF.

The gene calls are TRBV20-1 and TRBJ2-2; D gene uncertain. Between the trimmed V and J ends, which lost 0 bases and 6 bases, there was a span of 8 bases. The CDR3 has 13 residues. Germline V CDR1 and CDR2: DFQATT, SNEGSKA (reference sequence). DNA for the CDR3: TGCAGTGCTAGAGATCTTTGGCCCGGGGAGCTGTTTTTT. Translation: CSARDLWPGELFF.

CDR3 sequence: CSARGNRRTLYGYTF. The CDR3 bases are TGCAGTGCTAGAGGGAACAGGCGGACACTCTATGGCTACACCTTC. J is TRBJ1-2 and V is TRBV20-1, with D tentatively TRBD1 (5 bases). CDR3 length equals 15 residues. The germline V gene has CDR1 DFQATT and CDR2 SNEGSKA (reference sequence). V was cut by 1 base and J by 4 bases, with 16 bases left in between.

The chain recombines TRBV21-1 with TRBJ2-7; the DNA was not used to check the table's D call, TRBD1. TRBV21-1 is classified as a pseudogene. CDR3 size: 17 residues. The CDR3 region has the DNA TGTGCCAGCAGCAAAGTTCTTCGGCGCGAGAGGATATACGAGCAGTACTTC. This codes for CASSKVLRRERIYEQYF.

As to this clonotype: Compared with germline, one end of the junction differs, possibly owing to a read error. The chain combines TRBV7-6 with TRBJ2-1, with a possible D match to TRBD2 (6 bases). The CDR3 length is 16 residues. Germline-derived CDR1 and CDR2 are SGHVS and FNYEAQ. In nucleotides, the CDR3 is TGTGCTAGCAGCTTAATTCCGGACGGGGGTGGGAATGAGCAGTTCTTC. Translated: CASSLIPDGGGNEQFF.

The rearrangement links TRBV28 to TRBJ2-1; no definite D call. Deletions cut 6 bases from V and 4 bases from J, with 10 bases between. CDR1 MDHEN and CDR2 SYDVKM come from the germline V gene. This CDR3 is 13 amino acids long. Here the CDR3 reads CASSGLGYNEQFF. The DNA of the CDR3 is TGTGCCAGCAGCGGCTTGGGATACAATGAGCAGTTCTTC.

The chain uses TRBV27 and TRBJ2-5; 11 bases are shared with TRBD2. The CDR3 covers 15 residues. Trimming took 6 bases from V and 3 from J; bases not matched to a gene: 6. Germline CDR1 and CDR2: MNHEY and SMNVEV (reference sequence). CDR3 DNA: TGTGCCAGCAGAGGACTAGCGGGTTCCAAAGAGACCCAGTACTTC. It yields the protein CASRGLAGSKETQYF.

This chain links TRBV6-1 with TRBJ1-1; D gene unclear. The CDR3 has 12 residues. Germline CDR1 and CDR2: MNHNS and SASEGT. The germline V and J ends were trimmed by 6 bases and 7 bases, with 12 bases remaining between them. In DNA, the CDR3 is TGTGCCAGCAGGCCCAGAGGCAGTGAAGCTTTCTTT. It encodes CASRPRGSEAFF.

Details on this clonotype: At one of its ends the junction is not consistent with the germline gene, which may arise from a read error. This chain connects TRBV15 to TRBJ2-1, with 9 bases lining up with TRBD1. Germline CDR1 LNHNV, CDR2 YYDKDF (reference sequence). This CDR3 is 12 amino acids long. CDR3 DNA: TGTGCCACCAGCAGATTCCGGGACAGGGAGGTCTTC. Its protein product is CATSRFRDREVF. Complete variable domain (other parts from reference TRBV15 and TRBJ2-1): DAMVIQNPRYQVTQFGKPVTLSCSQTLNHNVMYWYQQKSSQAPKLLFHYYDKDFNNEADTPDNFQSRRPNTSFCFLDIRSPGLGDTAMYLCATSRFRDREVFGPGTRLTVL.

This rearrangement joins TRBV30 to TRBJ2-3; D possibly matches TRBD1 or TRBD2 (5 bases each). Trimming took off 5 bases at V and 9 bases at J, with 18 bases between the two ends. The germline V gene encodes CDR1 GTSNPN and CDR2 SVGIG (reference sequence). The CDR3 has 13 amino acids. The CDR3 coding sequence is TGTGCCTGGTTGGACCCCCCGAGGGGAACGCAGTATTTT. Translating gives CAWLDPPRGTQYF.

The chain has TRBV27 and TRBJ2-2; D not resolved. The germline gives CDR1 MNHEY, CDR2 SMNVEV (reference sequence). The CDR3 runs to 15 residues. V was trimmed by 6 bases and J by 2 bases, leaving 13 bases between them. The CDR3 loop is CASSRRARNTGELFF. For the CDR3, the DNA is TGTGCCAGCAGCCGCCGCGCGAGAAACACCGGGGAGCTGTTTTTT.

The chain joins TRBV19 to TRBJ1-5, with TRBD1 identical over 7 bases. This CDR3 is 16 amino acids long. V shed 5 bases, J shed 2 bases, and the junction held 9 bases outside the gene matches. The V gene's germline CDR1 is LNHDA and CDR2 SQIVND (reference sequence). The CDR3 is CASSLRQGRGNQPQHF. In nucleotides, the CDR3 is TGTGCCAGTAGTCTTCGACAGGGTCGTGGCAATCAGCCCCAGCATTTT.

This clonotype has a handful of counts. The rearrangement links TRBV11-2 to TRBJ1-6, with D possibly matching TRBD1 (6 bases). This CDR3 has 15 residues. CDR1 SGHAT and CDR2 FQNNGV come from the germline V gene. Trimming removed 5 bases at V and 6 bases at J, with 14 bases between. The CDR3 DNA sequence: TGTGCCAGCAGCGCCTACAGGGAGGGTAATTCACCCCTCCACTTT. Protein product: CASSAYREGNSPLHF. Using reference TRBV11-2 and TRBJ1-6 for the parts outside the CDR3, the full variable domain is EAGVAQSPRYKIIEKRQSVAFWCNPISGHATLYWYQQILGQGPKLLIQFQNNGVVDDSQLPKDRFSAERLKGVDSTLKIQPAKLEDSAVYLCASSAYREGNSPLHFGNGTRLTVT.